This TCR beta chain was found in a study of human T cells and chemical hapten exposure. There are a few counts of this clonotype. Regarding time point: healthy volunteer bleed at 2 weeks. Extraction of total RNA was performed on unfractionated whole blood. In the library, unique molecular identifiers were attached to individual cDNA molecules. From the RACE reads, TCRdb called clonotypes with MiXCR, one entry per CDR3 protein. The table includes 49,000 or so distinct CDR3 sequences, less than 4.5% detected once. CDR1 and CDR2 from the germline V gene are MDHEN and SYDVKM. The V end was cut by 6 bases, the J end by 3 bases, with 12 bases between. The CDR3 contains 14 residues.

The receptor was isolated from a human donor in good health. Some clones in this sample may be carry-over from other donors' samples. The chain couples TRBV28 to TRBJ1-5; D ambiguous. Sequenced input: whole blood. The CDR3 DNA reads as TGTGCCAGCAGGGCCGGGAACAACAATCAGCCCCAGCATTTT. It is translated as CASRAGNNNQPQHF.